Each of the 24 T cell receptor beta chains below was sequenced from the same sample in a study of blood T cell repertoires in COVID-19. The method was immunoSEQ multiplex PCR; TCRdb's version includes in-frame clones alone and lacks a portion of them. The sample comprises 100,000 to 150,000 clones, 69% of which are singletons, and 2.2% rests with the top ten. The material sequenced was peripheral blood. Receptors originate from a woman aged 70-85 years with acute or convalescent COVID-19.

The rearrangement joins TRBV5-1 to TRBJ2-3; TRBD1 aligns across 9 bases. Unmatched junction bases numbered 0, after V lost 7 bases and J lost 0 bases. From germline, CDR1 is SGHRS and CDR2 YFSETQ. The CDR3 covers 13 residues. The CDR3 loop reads CASGQGSTDTQYF. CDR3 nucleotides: TGCGCCAGCGGACAGGGGAGCACAGATACGCAGTATTTT.

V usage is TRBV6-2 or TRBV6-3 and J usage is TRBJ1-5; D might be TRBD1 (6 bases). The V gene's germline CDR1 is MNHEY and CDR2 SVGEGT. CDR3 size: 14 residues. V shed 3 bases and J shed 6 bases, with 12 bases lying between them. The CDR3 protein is CASSYHRVGQPQHF. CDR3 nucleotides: TGTGCCAGCAGTTATCACAGGGTTGGTCAGCCCCAGCATTTT.

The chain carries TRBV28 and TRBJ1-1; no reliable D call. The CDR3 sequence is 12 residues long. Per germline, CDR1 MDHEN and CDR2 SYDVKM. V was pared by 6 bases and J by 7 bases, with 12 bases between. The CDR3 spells CASSTEFFEAFF. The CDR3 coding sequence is TGTGCCAGCAGCACAGAGTTCTTTGAAGCTTTCTTT.

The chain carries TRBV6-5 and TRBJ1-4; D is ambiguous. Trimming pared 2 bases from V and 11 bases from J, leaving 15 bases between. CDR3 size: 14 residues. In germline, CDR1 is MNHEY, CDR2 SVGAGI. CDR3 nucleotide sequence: TGTGCCAGCAGTTACCTGGCCGGGTTCGGGAAACTGTTTTTT. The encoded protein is CASSYLAGFGKLFF.

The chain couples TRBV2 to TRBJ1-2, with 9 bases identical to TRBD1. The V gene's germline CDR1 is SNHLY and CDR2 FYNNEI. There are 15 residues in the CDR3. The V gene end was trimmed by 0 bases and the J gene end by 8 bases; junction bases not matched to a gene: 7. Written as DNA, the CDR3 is TGTGCCAGCAGTGAAGCGCTGGGACAGGGAAGGGGCTACACCTTC. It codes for CASSEALGQGRGYTF.

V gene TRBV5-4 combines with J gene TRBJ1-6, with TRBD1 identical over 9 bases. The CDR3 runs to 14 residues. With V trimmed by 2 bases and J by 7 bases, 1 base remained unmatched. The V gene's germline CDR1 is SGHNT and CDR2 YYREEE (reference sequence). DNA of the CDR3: TGTGCCAGCAGCTTTGACAGGGGGAATTCACCCCTCCACTTT. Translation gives CASSFDRGNSPLHF.

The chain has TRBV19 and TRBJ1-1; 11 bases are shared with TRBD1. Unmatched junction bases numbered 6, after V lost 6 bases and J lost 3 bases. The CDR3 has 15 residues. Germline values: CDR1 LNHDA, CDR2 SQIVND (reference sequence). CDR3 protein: CASRADRGRYTEAFF. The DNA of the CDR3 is TGTGCCAGTAGGGCGGACAGGGGGCGATACACTGAAGCTTTCTTT.

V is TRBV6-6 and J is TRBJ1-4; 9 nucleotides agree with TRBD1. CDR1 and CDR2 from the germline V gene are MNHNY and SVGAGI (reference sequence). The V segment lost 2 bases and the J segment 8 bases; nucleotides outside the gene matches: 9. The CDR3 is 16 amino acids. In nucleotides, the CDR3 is TGTGCCAGCAGTTACGCGATACAGGGGGCAGGGGAAAAACTGTTTTTT. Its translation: CASSYAIQGAGEKLFF.

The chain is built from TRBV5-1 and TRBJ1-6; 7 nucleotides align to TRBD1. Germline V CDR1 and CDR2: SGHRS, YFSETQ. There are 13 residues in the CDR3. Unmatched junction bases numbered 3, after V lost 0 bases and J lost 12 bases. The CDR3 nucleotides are TGCGCCAGCAGCTTGGGACAGGGAAGACCCCTCCACTTT. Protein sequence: CASSLGQGRPLHF. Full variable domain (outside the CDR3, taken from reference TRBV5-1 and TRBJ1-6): KAGVTQTPRYLIKTRGQQVTLSCSPISGHRSVSWYQQTPGQGLQFLFEYFSETQRNKGNFPGRFSGRQFSNSRSEMNVSTLELGDSALYLCASSLGQGRPLHFGNGTRLTVT.

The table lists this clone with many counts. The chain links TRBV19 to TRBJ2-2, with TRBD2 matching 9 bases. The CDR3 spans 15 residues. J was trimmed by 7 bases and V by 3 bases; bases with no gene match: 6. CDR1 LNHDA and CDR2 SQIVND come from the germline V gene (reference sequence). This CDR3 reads CASSMSGGISGELFF. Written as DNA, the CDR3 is TGTGCCAGTAGTATGAGCGGGGGGATCAGCGGGGAGCTGTTTTTT.

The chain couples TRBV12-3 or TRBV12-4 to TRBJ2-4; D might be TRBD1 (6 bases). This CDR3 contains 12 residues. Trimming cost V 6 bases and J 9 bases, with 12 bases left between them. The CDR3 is CASSLQGFIQYF. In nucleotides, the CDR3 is TGTGCCAGCAGCCTCCAGGGGTTCATTCAGTACTTC.

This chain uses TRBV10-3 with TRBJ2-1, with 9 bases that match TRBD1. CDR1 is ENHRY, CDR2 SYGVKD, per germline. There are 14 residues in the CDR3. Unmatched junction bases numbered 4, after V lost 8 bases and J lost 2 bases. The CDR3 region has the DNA TGTGCCATCCGGGGACAGGGAACCTACAATGAGCAGTTCTTC. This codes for CAIRGQGTYNEQFF.

In nucleotides, the CDR3 is TGTGCCAGCAGCTTAGGGGGGGGCAACACCGGGGAGCTGTTTTTT. It yields the protein CASSLGGGNTGELFF. The rearrangement joins TRBV7-6 to TRBJ2-2; possible D gene TRBD2, 7 bases. The germline CDR1 and CDR2 sequences are SGHVS and FNYEAQ. The V end lost 1 base, the J end lost 2 bases, and 8 bases lay between the germline ends. CDR3 length: 15 amino acids.

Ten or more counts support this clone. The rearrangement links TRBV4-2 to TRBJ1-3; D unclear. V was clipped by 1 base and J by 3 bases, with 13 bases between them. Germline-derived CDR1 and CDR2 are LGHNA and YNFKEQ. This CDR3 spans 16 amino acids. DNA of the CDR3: TGTGCCAGCAGCCAAGCGGAGGGTCGAGGTGGAAACACCATATATTTT. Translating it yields CASSQAEGRGGNTIYF.

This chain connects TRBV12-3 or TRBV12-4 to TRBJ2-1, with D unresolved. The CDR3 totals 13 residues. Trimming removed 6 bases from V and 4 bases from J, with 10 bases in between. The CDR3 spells CASSLSQYNEQFF. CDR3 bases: TGTGCCAGCAGCCTCTCCCAGTACAATGAGCAGTTCTTC.

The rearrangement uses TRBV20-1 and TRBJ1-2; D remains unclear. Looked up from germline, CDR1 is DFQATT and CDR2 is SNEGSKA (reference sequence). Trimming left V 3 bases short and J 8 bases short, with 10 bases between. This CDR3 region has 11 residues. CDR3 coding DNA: TGCAGTGCTAGGGAGGGCTGGGGCTACACCTTC. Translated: CSAREGWGYTF.

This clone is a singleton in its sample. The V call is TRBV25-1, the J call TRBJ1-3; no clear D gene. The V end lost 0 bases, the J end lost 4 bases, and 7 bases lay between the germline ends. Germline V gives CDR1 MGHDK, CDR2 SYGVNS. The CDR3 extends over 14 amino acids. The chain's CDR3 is CASSEYRGGNTIYF. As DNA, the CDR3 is TGTGCCAGCAGTGAATACCGGGGAGGAAACACCATATATTTT.

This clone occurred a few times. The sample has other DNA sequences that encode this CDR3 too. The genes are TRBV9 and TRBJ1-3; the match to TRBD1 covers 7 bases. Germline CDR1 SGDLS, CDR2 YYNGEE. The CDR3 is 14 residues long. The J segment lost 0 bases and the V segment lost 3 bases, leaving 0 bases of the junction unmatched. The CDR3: CASSAGGSGNTIYF. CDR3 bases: TGTGCCAGCAGCGCAGGGGGCTCTGGAAACACCATATATTTT.

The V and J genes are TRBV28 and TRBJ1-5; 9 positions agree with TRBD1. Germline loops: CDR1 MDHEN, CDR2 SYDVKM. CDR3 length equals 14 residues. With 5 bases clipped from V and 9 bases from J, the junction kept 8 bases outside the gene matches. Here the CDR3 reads CASSTATGGSPQHF. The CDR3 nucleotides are TGTGCCAGCAGTACCGCCACAGGGGGCTCGCCCCAGCATTTT.

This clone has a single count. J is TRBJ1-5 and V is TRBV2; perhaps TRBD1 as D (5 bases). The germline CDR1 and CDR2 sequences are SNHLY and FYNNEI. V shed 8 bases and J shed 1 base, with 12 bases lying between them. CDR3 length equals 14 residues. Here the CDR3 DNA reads TGTGCCAGCCACGGCGGGGGGAGCAATCAGCCCCAGCATTTT. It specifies CASHGGGSNQPQHF.

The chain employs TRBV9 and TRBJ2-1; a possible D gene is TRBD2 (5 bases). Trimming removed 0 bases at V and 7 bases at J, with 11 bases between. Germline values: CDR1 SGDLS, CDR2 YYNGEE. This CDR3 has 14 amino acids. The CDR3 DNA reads TGTGCCAGCAGCGTAGGAGGGAGTCCTAATGAGCAGTTCTTC. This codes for CASSVGGSPNEQFF.

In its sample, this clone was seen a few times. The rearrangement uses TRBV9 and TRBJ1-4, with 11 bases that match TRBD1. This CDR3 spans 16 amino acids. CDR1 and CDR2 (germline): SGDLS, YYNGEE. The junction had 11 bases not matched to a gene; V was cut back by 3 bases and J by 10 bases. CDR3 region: CASSGWTGGVSGKLFF. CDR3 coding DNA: TGTGCCAGCAGCGGGTGGACAGGGGGCGTTTCTGGAAAACTGTTTTTT. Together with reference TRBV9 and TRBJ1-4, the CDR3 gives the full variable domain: DSGVTQTPKHLITATGQRVTLRCSPRSGDLSVYWYQQSLDQGLQFLIQYYNGEERAKGNILERFSAQQFPDLHSELNLSSLELGDSALYFCASSGWTGGVSGKLFFGSGTQLSVL.

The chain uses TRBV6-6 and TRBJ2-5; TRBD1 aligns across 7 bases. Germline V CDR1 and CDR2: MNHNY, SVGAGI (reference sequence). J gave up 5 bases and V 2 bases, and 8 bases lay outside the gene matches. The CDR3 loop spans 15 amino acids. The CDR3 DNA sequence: TGTGCCAGCAGTTACGAGGGGGCAAGTAAGGAGACCCAGTACTTC. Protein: CASSYEGASKETQYF.

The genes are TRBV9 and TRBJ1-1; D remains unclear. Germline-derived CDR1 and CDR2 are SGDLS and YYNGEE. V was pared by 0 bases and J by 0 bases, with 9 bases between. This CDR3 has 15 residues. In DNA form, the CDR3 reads TGTGCCAGCAGCGTAGTACCAGATATGAACACTGAAGCTTTCTTT. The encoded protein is CASSVVPDMNTEAFF.